A single sample is the source of the 3 T cell receptor beta chains below, sequenced in a study of OX40 agonist ivuxolimab in advanced cancers. Repertoires were generated with immunoSEQ multiplex PCR, while TCRdb's copy carries only in-frame clones and drops some. This table holds about 46,000 clones, approximately 90% found once. This sample comprised CD4+ or CD8+ T cells sorted from blood, obtained in a trial of the OX40 agonist ivuxolimab. The origin of the receptors is an adult with an advanced solid tumor such as melanoma, head and neck, liver or kidney cancer.

This clone was seen only once. This same CDR3 is encoded by further DNA sequences in the sample. The rearrangement joins TRBV10-2 to TRBJ2-4; maybe TRBD1 (6 bases). Looked up from germline, CDR1 is WSHSY and CDR2 is SAAADI. The V end lost 3 bases, the J end lost 5 bases, and 11 bases lay between the germline ends. The CDR3 has 14 residues. CDR3 amino acids: CASSEQGPENIQYF. The CDR3 coding sequence is TGCGCCAGCAGTGAACAGGGCCCAGAAAACATTCAGTACTTC.

The genes are TRBV29-1 and TRBJ2-7; D may match TRBD1 or TRBD2 (5 bases each). The CDR3 is made up of 11 amino acids. V was clipped by 4 bases and J by 5 bases, with 9 bases between them. Germline CDR1 is SQVTM and CDR2 is ANQGSEA. The DNA of the CDR3 is TGCAGCGTTGGCCGGGACGACGAGCAGTACTTC. Amino acid sequence: CSVGRDDEQYF.

This clone came up once. The J gene is TRBJ2-5, the V gene TRBV28; possible D gene TRBD2, 5 bases. The CDR3 loop spans 13 amino acids. Trimming shortened V by 1 base and J by 8 bases, and 11 bases separated the two germline ends. Germline CDR1 and CDR2: MDHEN and SYDVKM. The CDR3 nucleotides are TGTGCCAGCAGTTTATCGGCTCGGGGAACCCAGTACTTC. Protein: CASSLSARGTQYF.